This T cell receptor beta chain was documented in a study of T-cell reconstitution after alpha-beta-depleted transplantation in children. Study-level results: Alpha-beta T cells about two months after transplant reportedly derived from several hundred expanded graft clones. Recipient T cells and thymic progenitors that survived were the source of the high TCRbeta diversity seen at day 60 in some patients.

Unique molecular identifiers were built into the TCRbeta library. TCRdb reprocessed the PCR reads with MiXCR, giving one entry per CDR3 protein. The sample shows nearly 200,000 distinct CDR3 sequences, approximately 6.8% of them seen only once. The germline gives CDR1 LGHNA, CDR2 YNFKEQ. The CDR3 is made up of 16 amino acids. Trimming cost V 1 base and J 5 bases, with 14 bases left between them. This clonotype was counted at least ten times. Its antigen is not known. The receptor was isolated from a girl in the first two years of life with combined immunodeficiency, due to receive a stem cell transplant. Here the sequenced sample was PBMCs, taken before TCRalphabeta/CD19-depleted stem cell transplant. V is TRBV4-2 and J is TRBJ1-4, with a possible D match to TRBD1 (5 bases). CDR3 protein: CASSQVSRGLNEKLFF. CDR3 in DNA: TGTGCCAGCAGCCAAGTCTCCCGGGGCCTAAATGAAAAACTGTTTTTT.